These 2 T cell receptor beta chains originate from one sample sequenced in a study of blood T cell repertoires in COVID-19. The table came from immunoSEQ multiplex PCR; TCRdb's copy has only in-frame clones and leaves some out. The data hold 250,000 to 300,000 clones, with 75% to 90% observed a single time. Sequencing input: peripheral blood. These receptors all come from a woman aged 55-70 years with acute or convalescent COVID-19.

The CDR3: CAWRAGGYTF. In DNA form, the CDR3 reads TGTGCCTGGAGAGCAGGTGGCTACACCTTC. The rearrangement links TRBV30 to TRBJ1-2; no clear D gene. The CDR3 has 10 residues. The germline V and J ends were trimmed by 3 bases and 7 bases, with 6 bases remaining between them. Per germline, CDR1 GTSNPN and CDR2 SVGIG (reference sequence).

The rearrangement links TRBV19 to TRBJ1-1; D is ambiguous. The ends were cut back, 0 bases at V and 8 bases at J, with 10 bases in the middle. From germline, CDR1 is LNHDA and CDR2 SQIVND (reference sequence). The CDR3 has 13 amino acids. CDR3 loop: CASSIDLGGEAFF. The CDR3 coding sequence is TGTGCCAGTAGTATAGATCTCGGCGGGGAAGCTTTCTTT.